This record concerns one T cell receptor (beta chain) sequence. The sample comes from a study of blood T cell repertoires in COVID-19. Libraries were prepared by immunoSEQ multiplex PCR; TCRdb keeps only in-frame clonotypes and omits some of them. The sample has tens of thousands of clones, 83% seen once; the top ten hold over 4.5%. The CDR3 consists of 16 residues. Per germline, CDR1 LGHDT and CDR2 YNNKEL (reference sequence). V lost 3 bases and J lost 7; bases outside the gene matches: 7. Sequenced sample: peripheral blood. The TCR originated in a human donor in a cohort sampled during active COVID-19. V and J are TRBV3-1 (or the pseudogene TRBV3-2) and TRBJ2-1, with 12 nucleotides matching TRBD2. CDR3 loop: CASSQNLAGGRNEQFF. As DNA, the CDR3 is TGTGCCAGCAGCCAGAATCTAGCGGGGGGGCGAAATGAGCAGTTCTTC.